Following are 28 T cell receptor beta chains from one sample sequenced in a study of T cell responses to AZD1222 COVID-19 vaccine. Measured with immunoSEQ multiplex PCR; TCRdb has only the in-frame clones, and not every one. The table has tens of thousands of clones, around four fifths seen once. Source: peripheral blood, taken on day 0 of AZD1222 vaccination. These receptors all come from an adult in good health.

The genes are TRBV2 and TRBJ1-5; 12 nucleotides agree with TRBD1. This CDR3 is 15 amino acids long. V was clipped by 6 bases and J by 7 bases; unmatched bases: 7. Germline CDR1 SNHLY, CDR2 FYNNEI. The CDR3 here is CASSSGTGGGQPQHF. CDR3 nucleotides: TGTGCCAGCAGCTCCGGGACAGGGGGCGGCCAGCCCCAGCATTTT.

This clone has just a few counts. The rearrangement links TRBV6-1 to TRBJ2-7; D uncertain. Germline V CDR1 and CDR2: MNHNS, SASEGT. The germline V and J ends were trimmed by 2 bases and 0 bases, with 14 bases remaining between them. This CDR3 is 16 amino acids long. The CDR3 DNA is TGTGCCAGCAGTGAATCCCAAGGCCTTTTCTCCTACGAGCAGTACTTC. Translated, it gives CASSESQGLFSYEQYF.

The rearrangement uses TRBV5-4 and TRBJ2-1, with D possibly being TRBD2 (6 bases). Trimming cost V 4 bases and J 0 bases, with 11 bases left between them. The length of the CDR3 is 15 residues. Germline loops: CDR1 SGHNT, CDR2 YYREEE (reference sequence). For the CDR3, the DNA is TGTGCCAGCAGCCTGGAGGGAAGCTCCTACAATGAGCAGTTCTTC. This sequence encodes CASSLEGSSYNEQFF.

This chain links TRBV7-9 with TRBJ2-1; D is perhaps TRBD2 (5 bases). The CDR3 contains 15 residues. V was shortened by 1 base and J by 5 bases, with 12 bases between the two germline ends. Germline CDR1 reads SEHNR; CDR2 reads FQNEAQ (reference sequence). CDR3 bases: TGTGCCAGCAGCTTAGTCGAGGGATTGGACAATGAGCAGTTCTTC. Protein sequence: CASSLVEGLDNEQFF.

The chain joins TRBV11-2 to TRBJ1-1; TRBD1 matches at 8 bases. The CDR3 sequence is 14 residues long. Germline CDR1 SGHAT, CDR2 FQNNGV. The V segment lost 4 bases and the J segment 6 bases; nucleotides outside the gene matches: 7. The CDR3 loop is CASSSRTGMPEAFF. The CDR3 bases are TGTGCCAGCAGCTCCCGGACAGGGATGCCTGAAGCTTTCTTT.

The chain uses TRBV19 and TRBJ1-1; TRBD1 matches at 7 bases. The CDR3 loop spans 13 amino acids. J was trimmed by 2 bases and V by 4 bases; bases with no gene match: 1. CDR1 is LNHDA and CDR2 is SQIVND in the germline V gene (reference sequence). CDR3 sequence reads: CASSRQGNTEAFF. DNA for the CDR3: TGTGCCAGTAGTAGACAGGGAAACACTGAAGCTTTCTTT.

J is TRBJ1-3 and V is TRBV28; D unclear. The CDR3 is 14 amino acids. CDR1 is MDHEN and CDR2 is SYDVKM in the germline V gene. Trimming took off 6 bases at V and 4 bases at J, with 13 bases between the two ends. The CDR3 reads CASSPDGLGNTIYF. Written as DNA, the CDR3 is TGTGCCAGCAGCCCTGATGGCCTAGGAAACACCATATATTTT.

The chain employs TRBV30 and TRBJ1-6; 11 nucleotides line up with TRBD1. The CDR3 is made up of 15 amino acids. The germline CDR1 and CDR2 sequences are GTSNPN and SVGIG (reference sequence). The junction had 8 bases not matched to a gene; V was cut back by 5 bases and J by 8 bases. CDR3 DNA sequence: TGTGCCTGGTCTACCCTGGGACAGGGGGATTCACCCCTCCACTTT. Its protein is CAWSTLGQGDSPLHF.

The chain employs TRBV2 and TRBJ1-4; D might be TRBD1 (5 bases). Between the trimmed V and J ends, which lost 6 bases and 0 bases, there was a span of 8 bases. The CDR3 is 14 amino acids. Per the germline V gene, CDR1 is SNHLY and CDR2 is FYNNEI. CDR3: CASRDSSTNEKLFF. CDR3 DNA: TGTGCCAGCAGAGACAGTTCAACTAATGAAAAACTGTTTTTT.

The CDR3 DNA sequence: TGCGCCAGCAGTGAGTCGAACCCACGCCTAGGCTACACCTTC. Translating gives CASSESNPRLGYTF. J is TRBJ1-2 and V is TRBV10-2; D remains ambiguous. Trimming removed 0 bases from V and 8 bases from J, with 13 bases in between. Germline values: CDR1 WSHSY, CDR2 SAAADI. The CDR3 contains 14 residues.

J is TRBJ1-5 and V is TRBV27, with unresolved D. Germline V lookup: CDR1 MNHEY, CDR2 SMNVEV (reference sequence). CDR3 size: 13 residues. Trimming pared 2 bases from V and 2 bases from J, leaving 4 bases between. The CDR3: CASSLRGNQPQHF. The CDR3 DNA follows: TGTGCCAGCAGTTTAAGGGGCAATCAGCCCCAGCATTTT.

The V and J genes are TRBV7-9 and TRBJ1-6; TRBD1 might be the D (5 bases). The CDR3 has 14 amino acids. CDR1 is SEHNR, CDR2 FQNEAQ, per germline (reference sequence). Trimming stripped 1 base from V and 6 bases from J, with 7 bases between. CDR3 bases: TGTGCCAGCAGCTTAGGGGGGAGTAATTCACCCCTCCACTTT. Residues: CASSLGGSNSPLHF.

V usage is TRBV6-5 and J usage is TRBJ1-6; D is unclear. The length of the CDR3 is 12 residues. V lost 7 bases to trimming and J lost 9 bases, with 10 bases between them. Per the germline V gene, CDR1 is MNHEY and CDR2 is SVGAGI. As DNA, the CDR3 is TGTGCCAGCACAGGTCGGGGTTCACCCCTCCACTTT. Its protein is CASTGRGSPLHF.

V gene TRBV7-2 combines with J gene TRBJ1-6; D is unresolved. V lost 3 bases and J lost 4, with 7 bases in between. This CDR3 spans 14 amino acids. Germline V gene lookup returns CDR1 SGHTA and CDR2 FQGNSA. CDR3: CASSLVVYNSPLHF. CDR3 nucleotides: TGTGCCAGCAGCTTGGTCGTGTATAATTCACCCCTCCACTTT.

This chain uses TRBV9 with TRBJ1-6, with 8 bases matching TRBD1. The CDR3 is 14 residues long. Looked up from germline, CDR1 is SGDLS and CDR2 is YYNGEE. Germline trimming cut 2 bases from V and 9 bases from J; bases unmatched to any gene: 4. The CDR3 region has the DNA TGTGCCAGCAGCGTTGACAGGGGCGCTTCACCCCTCCACTTT. Its translation is CASSVDRGASPLHF.

This rearrangement joins TRBV10-3 to TRBJ2-3; D assignment may be TRBD1 or TRBD2 (5 bases each). Trimming removed 3 bases at V and 4 bases at J, with 17 bases between. The germline V gene encodes CDR1 ENHRY and CDR2 SYGVKD. The CDR3 is 16 amino acids. Written as DNA, the CDR3 is TGTGCCATCAGTGATCACGGGACGGGTGGCGCAGATACGCAGTATTTT. This encodes CAISDHGTGGADTQYF.

The chain carries TRBV10-2 and TRBJ2-6; 10 bases fit TRBD1. Germline V gene data show CDR1 as WSHSY and CDR2 as SAAADI. The trim removed 10 bases at V and 3 bases at J, leaving 6 bases unmatched. The CDR3 loop spans 15 amino acids. The DNA of the CDR3 is TGCGCCACTTCGACAGGGGGCTTTGGGGCCAACGTCCTGACTTTC. Translated: CATSTGGFGANVLTF.

The J gene is TRBJ2-5, the V gene TRBV12-5, with D maybe TRBD2 (6 bases). The CDR3 spans 15 residues. CDR1 LGHNT and CDR2 FRNRAP come from the germline V gene. V was clipped by 7 bases and J by 2 bases, with 17 bases between them. CDR3 sequence (DNA): TGTGCTAGTGCCCCGGCCCTAGCGAGTCAAGAGACCCAGTACTTC. It specifies CASAPALASQETQYF. The full variable domain, its missing parts supplied by reference TRBV12-5 and TRBJ2-5, is DARVTQTPRHKVTEMGQEVTMRCQPILGHNTVFWYRQTMMQGLELLAYFRNRAPLDDSGMPKDRFSAEMPDATLATLKIQPSEPRDSAVYFCASAPALASQETQYFGPGTRLLVL.

The rearrangement joins TRBV2 to TRBJ2-5; 9 bases match TRBD1. CDR3 length equals 14 residues. The V segment lost 3 bases and the J segment 7 bases; nucleotides outside the gene matches: 6. Germline CDR1 reads SNHLY; CDR2 reads FYNNEI. The CDR3 loop is CASSEVQGAGTQYF. CDR3 DNA sequence: TGTGCCAGCAGTGAGGTACAGGGGGCCGGGACCCAGTACTTC.

The J gene is TRBJ2-1, the V gene TRBV18; D remains ambiguous. Germline CDR1 is KGHSH and CDR2 is LQKENI. The CDR3 length is 14 residues. The V end lost 2 bases, the J end lost 7 bases, and 12 bases lay between the germline ends. The CDR3 coding sequence is TGTGCCAGCTCACCAGACCCACTTGGGAATGAGCAGTTCTTC. This sequence encodes CASSPDPLGNEQFF. The entire variable domain, with the rest obtained from reference TRBV18 and TRBJ2-1, is as follows: NAGVMQNPRHLVRRRGQEARLRCSPMKGHSHVYWYRQLPEEGLKFMVYLQKENIIDESGMPKERFSAEFPKEGPSILRIQQVVRGDSAAYFCASSPDPLGNEQFFGPGTRLTVL.

The chain combines TRBV6-1 with TRBJ2-5; the D call may be TRBD1 or TRBD2 (5 bases each). The CDR3 is 13 residues long. V lost 3 bases and J lost 5, with 10 bases in between. Germline V gene data show CDR1 as MNHNS and CDR2 as SASEGT. The CDR3 region is CASSEGEQETQYF. The DNA of the CDR3 is TGTGCCAGCAGTGAGGGGGAACAGGAGACCCAGTACTTC.

The rearrangement joins TRBV6-1 to TRBJ2-2, with 11 bases aligning to TRBD2. This CDR3 is 15 amino acids long. The germline gives CDR1 MNHNS, CDR2 SASEGT. Losses at the gene ends were 2 bases for V and 5 bases for J; bases not matched to a gene: 1. In DNA form, the CDR3 reads TGTGCCAGCAGTGAATCTAGCGGGGGGACCGGGGAGCTGTTTTTT. This sequence encodes CASSESSGGTGELFF.

This clone came up once. The rearrangement links TRBV18 to TRBJ1-1; D perhaps matches TRBD1 (5 bases). Germline loops: CDR1 KGHSH, CDR2 LQKENI. Trimming removed 3 bases at V and 4 bases at J, with 9 bases between. The CDR3 runs 13 residues. The CDR3 is CASSPGTATEAFF. Here the CDR3 DNA reads TGTGCCAGCTCACCTGGGACGGCCACTGAAGCTTTCTTT.

The J gene is TRBJ2-5, the V gene TRBV15, with 12 bases aligning to TRBD2. The CDR3 is made up of 16 amino acids. V trimming: 2 bases; J trimming: 13 bases; junction bases outside the gene matches: 14. Germline assignment: CDR1 LNHNV and CDR2 YYDKDF (reference sequence). CDR3 sequence (DNA): TGTGCCACCAGCAGATCTAGCGGGGGGGCAGAGGAGAACAGGTACTTC. Its translation is CATSRSSGGAEENRYF. Combining the CDR3 with reference TRBV15 and TRBJ2-5 gives the whole variable domain DAMVIQNPRYQVTQFGKPVTLSCSQTLNHNVMYWYQQKSSQAPKLLFHYYDKDFNNEADTPDNFQSRRPNTSFCFLDIRSPGLGDTAMYLCATSRSSGGAEENRYFGPGTRLLVL.

The chain has TRBV2 and TRBJ2-7; 11 bases fit TRBD2. The CDR3 is 15 amino acids. Germline V lookup: CDR1 SNHLY, CDR2 FYNNEI. V lost 10 bases and J lost 0; bases outside the gene matches: 8. CDR3 region: CATYSTSGVSYEQYF. CDR3 DNA: TGTGCCACCTACTCGACTAGCGGGGTCTCCTACGAGCAGTACTTC.

The V call is TRBV11-2, the J call TRBJ1-1; D is perhaps TRBD1 (6 bases). The CDR3 has 14 residues. Germline lookup yields CDR1 SGHAT and CDR2 FQNNGV. V dropped 3 bases and J dropped 1 base, with 9 bases sitting between them. The CDR3 region has the DNA TGTGCCAGCAGCTTGGACAGCCCGAACACTGAAGCTTTCTTT. Translating it yields CASSLDSPNTEAFF.

V and J are TRBV5-6 and TRBJ2-7; perhaps TRBD1 as D (6 bases). Germline V lookup: CDR1 SGHDT, CDR2 YYEEEE. The CDR3 loop spans 16 amino acids. Deletions cut 4 bases from V and 3 bases from J, with 20 bases between. CDR3 loop: CASSPPGGGSFYEQYF. DNA for the CDR3: TGTGCCAGCAGCCCCCCTGGGGGCGGGTCATTCTACGAGCAGTACTTC.

V usage is TRBV5-6 and J usage is TRBJ2-7; D is unresolved. Trimming took off 1 base at V and 4 bases at J, with 12 bases between the two ends. Germline V CDR1 and CDR2: SGHDT, YYEEEE. CDR3 length: 14 amino acids. CDR3 in DNA: TGTGCCAGCAGCTTGAGTAACAGAGCTTACGAGCAGTACTTC. Its protein is CASSLSNRAYEQYF. Complete variable domain (other parts from reference TRBV5-6 and TRBJ2-7): DAGVTQSPTHLIKTRGQQVTLRCSPKSGHDTVSWYQQALGQGPQFIFQYYEEEERQRGNFPDRFSGHQFPNYSSELNVNALLLGDSALYLCASSLSNRAYEQYFGPGTRLTVT.